Following are 18 T cell receptor beta chains from one sample sequenced in a study of T cell changes during pregnancy in multiple sclerosis. The data were produced by immunoSEQ multiplex PCR, yet TCRdb's version contains in-frame clones alone and is incomplete. The sample lists under 55,000 clones, roughly 93% seen once, with approximately 1.3% in the top ten. Sequenced: PBMCs (not recorded whether the cells were cultured). The source is a female donor with multiple sclerosis, enrolled in a pregnancy study.

V and J are TRBV2 and TRBJ2-5; TRBD2 matches 12 bases. CDR3 length equals 15 residues. Germline V gene sequence: CDR1 SNHLY, CDR2 FYNNEI. V was pared by 4 bases and J by 5 bases, with 5 bases of the junction left unmatched. The CDR3 DNA sequence: TGTGCCAGCAGTGCGGCTAGCGGGAGGGATGAGACCCAGTACTTC. Protein: CASSAASGRDETQYF. The full variable domain, its missing parts supplied by reference TRBV2 and TRBJ2-5, is EPEVTQTPSHQVTQMGQEVILRCVPISNHLYFYWYRQILGQKVEFLVSFYNNEISEKSEIFDDQFSVERPDGSNFTLKIRSTKLEDSAMYFCASSAASGRDETQYFGPGTRLLVL.

V gene TRBV11-3 combines with J gene TRBJ1-1; the D is unclear. The CDR3 covers 17 residues. V lost 4 bases and J lost 0, with 18 bases in between. CDR1 is SGHNT and CDR2 is YENEEA in the germline V gene. The DNA for the CDR3 is TGTGCCAGCAGCTCCCCTGGACGGCAATCTCTGAACACTGAAGCTTTCTTT. Its protein is CASSSPGRQSLNTEAFF.

The V gene is TRBV4-1, the J gene TRBJ1-2, with D hard to call. Looked up from germline, CDR1 is MGHRA and CDR2 is YSYEKL. V dropped 1 base and J dropped 6 bases, with 6 bases sitting between them. This CDR3 has 12 amino acids. The CDR3 DNA is TGCGCCAGCAGCCAAGGGCGGAATGGCTACACCTTC. Residues: CASSQGRNGYTF.

V is TRBV28 and J is TRBJ1-4; D possibly corresponds to TRBD1 (5 bases). CDR1 is MDHEN, CDR2 SYDVKM, per germline. Trimming took 4 bases from V and 4 from J, leaving 13 bases between them. The CDR3 runs to 15 residues. CDR3 sequence (DNA): TGTGCCAGCAGTTCCTCATGGGGGAATAATGAAAAACTGTTTTTT. It specifies CASSSSWGNNEKLFF.

DNA for the CDR3: TGTGCCAGCAGCTTAGTCCTAGCGGTAATTCAGAATGAGCAGTTCTTC. As protein: CASSLVLAVIQNEQFF. This chain uses TRBV7-2 with TRBJ2-1; 7 nucleotides align to TRBD2. After removal of 1 base from V and 7 bases from J, the junction contained 10 bases not matched to a gene. This CDR3 region has 16 residues. Looked up from germline, CDR1 is SGHTA and CDR2 is FQGNSA.

The CDR3 DNA follows: TGTGCCAGCAGTTTATTGGCTAGCGGGAACAATGAGCAGTTCTTC. This translates into CASSLLASGNNEQFF. This chain links TRBV28 with TRBJ2-1, with 9 bases lining up with TRBD2. The CDR3 is 15 residues long. V shed 1 base, J shed 5 bases, and the junction held 3 bases outside the gene matches. Germline loops: CDR1 MDHEN, CDR2 SYDVKM.

The chain uses TRBV6-1 and TRBJ2-7, with a possible D match to TRBD2 (6 bases). Trimming cost V 1 base and J 3 bases, with 19 bases left between them. The CDR3 spans 17 residues. The germline V gene has CDR1 MNHNS and CDR2 SASEGT. The CDR3 here is CASSEVSFGDFGYEQYF. The CDR3 region has the DNA TGTGCCAGCAGTGAAGTTAGCTTCGGGGACTTTGGCTACGAGCAGTACTTC.

The V gene is TRBV12-5, the J gene TRBJ2-3; D may be TRBD2 (5 bases). CDR3 length: 15 residues. V dropped 2 bases and J dropped 4 bases, with 13 bases sitting between them. Looked up from germline, CDR1 is LGHNT and CDR2 is FRNRAP. The CDR3 DNA reads TGTGCTAGTGGTTTGTCGGGAATTGTGTCAGATACGCAGTATTTT. Translated, it gives CASGLSGIVSDTQYF.

The chain combines TRBV2 with TRBJ2-7, with 7 bases fitting TRBD1. The ends lost 6 bases at V and 0 bases at J; junction bases unmatched: 8. From germline, CDR1 is SNHLY and CDR2 FYNNEI. This CDR3 region has 15 residues. DNA for the CDR3: TGTGCCAGCAGGATCCGGGACAGCCCCTCCTACGAGCAGTACTTC. Encoded protein: CASRIRDSPSYEQYF.

The chain links TRBV7-8 to TRBJ1-1, with D uncertain. Germline-derived CDR1 and CDR2 are SGHVS and FQNEAQ. With 1 base removed from V and 0 bases from J, the gap between germline ends came to 15 bases. CDR3 length equals 17 residues. CDR3 sequence (DNA): TGTGCCAGCAGCTTAGTTATTGGGGATAACATGAACACTGAAGCTTTCTTT. Translated: CASSLVIGDNMNTEAFF.

The chain combines TRBV6-1 with TRBJ2-2; 14 nucleotides line up with TRBD2. This CDR3 is built from 16 residues. In germline, CDR1 is MNHNS, CDR2 SASEGT. The V and J ends lost 2 bases and 8 bases, in that order; junction bases with no gene match: 4. CDR3 sequence (DNA): TGTGCCAGCAGTGAACCGGGACTAGCGGGAGATGGGGAGCTGTTTTTT. Translated: CASSEPGLAGDGELFF.

The V gene is TRBV4-1, the J gene TRBJ2-5; 12 nucleotides align to TRBD2. The ends lost 3 bases at V and 2 bases at J; junction bases unmatched: 16. CDR3 length equals 20 residues. Germline loops: CDR1 MGHRA, CDR2 YSYEKL. The CDR3 DNA sequence: TGCGCCAGCAGCCACTACGGTGTTCTAGCGGGAGGGCCTAGGCAAGAGACCCAGTACTTC. It yields the protein CASSHYGVLAGGPRQETQYF.

The CDR3 bases are TGCAGCGTTGTTACTAGCGGGATTGGGGAGCAGTTCTTC. Its translation is CSVVTSGIGEQFF. The J gene is TRBJ2-1, the V gene TRBV29-1; 10 nucleotides match TRBD2. The CDR3 sequence is 13 residues long. V gave up 4 bases and J gave up 10 bases; unmatched junction bases: 7. Looked up from germline, CDR1 is SQVTM and CDR2 is ANQGSEA.

CDR3 amino acids: CASSLRTGGAIGYTF. The CDR3 DNA is TGTGCCAGCAGCCTCAGGACAGGGGGCGCGATAGGCTACACCTTC. The chain employs TRBV28 and TRBJ1-2; TRBD1 aligns across 11 bases. This CDR3 comprises 15 residues. Germline V gives CDR1 MDHEN, CDR2 SYDVKM. V lost 6 bases, J lost 8 bases, and 11 bases stayed unmatched.

The chain uses TRBV2 and TRBJ2-1; D is undetermined. This CDR3 is 13 amino acids long. Trimming removed 2 bases from V and 10 bases from J, with 12 bases in between. Germline CDR1 is SNHLY and CDR2 is FYNNEI. The CDR3 coding sequence is TGTGCCAGCAGTGAATCTTACAACAGCGAGCAGTTCTTC. Translating it yields CASSESYNSEQFF. The full variable domain, its missing parts supplied by reference TRBV2 and TRBJ2-1, is EPEVTQTPSHQVTQMGQEVILRCVPISNHLYFYWYRQILGQKVEFLVSFYNNEISEKSEIFDDQFSVERPDGSNFTLKIRSTKLEDSAMYFCASSESYNSEQFFGPGTRLTVL.

The chain uses TRBV19 and TRBJ2-4; 8 bases match TRBD2. V gave up 5 bases and J gave up 1 base; unmatched junction bases: 4. This CDR3 is 15 amino acids long. Germline V lookup: CDR1 LNHDA, CDR2 SQIVND (reference sequence). CDR3 sequence: CASSGTGGAKNIQYF. The CDR3 nucleotides read TGTGCCAGTAGTGGGACGGGAGGGGCCAAAAACATTCAGTACTTC.

The rearrangement links TRBV5-1 to TRBJ2-5, with 8 bases matching TRBD2. Germline CDR1 is SGHRS and CDR2 is YFSETQ. The CDR3 covers 15 residues. After removal of 0 bases from V and 0 bases from J, the junction contained 1 base not matched to a gene. CDR3: CASSLGLANQETQYF. The CDR3 nucleotides are TGCGCCAGCAGCTTGGGACTAGCGAACCAAGAGACCCAGTACTTC.

The chain uses TRBV30 and TRBJ2-1; maybe TRBD2 (5 bases). V gave up 6 bases and J gave up 2 bases, with 20 bases separating them. This CDR3 region has 16 residues. Germline V gene data show CDR1 as GTSNPN and CDR2 as SVGIG (reference sequence). DNA of the CDR3: TGTGCCTGCCTTGCTAGCCCTATTACCCCCTACAATGAGCAGTTCTTC. Translating it yields CACLASPITPYNEQFF.